These 4 T cell receptor beta chains came from one sample sequenced in a study of blood T cell repertoires in COVID-19. Libraries were prepared by immunoSEQ multiplex PCR; TCRdb keeps only in-frame clonotypes and omits some of them. The sample records over 130,000 clones, around 83% being singletons. The sequenced material came from peripheral blood. The receptors here all came from a man aged 25-40 years with COVID-19, enrolled during active disease.

The chain recombines TRBV12-3 or TRBV12-4 with TRBJ1-1, with 7 bases lining up with TRBD1. This CDR3 contains 13 residues. The trim removed 6 bases at V and 4 bases at J, leaving 5 bases unmatched. The CDR3 reads CASSFDRATEAFF. CDR3 DNA sequence: TGTGCCAGCAGCTTCGACAGGGCCACTGAAGCTTTCTTT.

The CDR3 loop reads CASSQDQQGYSPLHF. The CDR3 region has the DNA TGTGCCAGCAGCCAAGATCAACAGGGGTATTCACCCCTCCACTTT. The chain has TRBV14 and TRBJ1-6; 7 bases are shared with TRBD1. There are 15 residues in the CDR3. Trimming took 0 bases from V and 8 from J; bases not matched to a gene: 4. Germline loops: CDR1 SGHDN, CDR2 FVKESK.

In the case of this clone: Mismatch with germline at one junction end may stem from a read error. The chain recombines TRBV11-3 with TRBJ2-7; D gene unclear. The CDR3 covers 15 residues. From germline, CDR1 is SGHNT and CDR2 YENEEA. CDR3 in DNA: TGTGCCAGCAGCTTAGATCCAGTGGGCTCCGACGAGCAGTACTTC. Its protein is CASSLDPVGSDEQYF.

This clone was found a few times. This CDR3 is CASSSLPRETQYF. In DNA form, the CDR3 reads TGTGCCAGCAGCTCATTACCGAGGGAGACCCAGTACTTC. V usage is TRBV7-3 and J usage is TRBJ2-5; unclear D gene. V was shortened by 4 bases and J by 5 bases, with 11 bases between the two germline ends. The CDR3 extends over 13 amino acids. Germline V gene data show CDR1 as SGHTA and CDR2 as FQGTGA.